This T cell receptor (beta chain) was captured by sequencing in a study of blood T cell repertoires in COVID-19. The assay was immunoSEQ multiplex PCR, and TCRdb's table has in-frame clones only and misses some. Of around 50,000 clones listed, around four fifths are singletons. CDR3 length equals 18 residues. CDR1 and CDR2 from the germline V gene are MNHEY and SMNVEV (reference sequence). V lost 1 base and J lost 2; bases outside the gene matches: 8. The V call is TRBV27, the J call TRBJ2-3; 11 positions match TRBD2. What was sequenced was peripheral blood. This clonotype originated in a human donor in a cohort sampled during active COVID-19. The CDR3 bases are TGTGCCAGCAGTTTATGGGGTAGCGGGGGGGTTCTCACAGATACGCAGTATTTT. Amino acid sequence: CASSLWGSGGVLTDTQYF.